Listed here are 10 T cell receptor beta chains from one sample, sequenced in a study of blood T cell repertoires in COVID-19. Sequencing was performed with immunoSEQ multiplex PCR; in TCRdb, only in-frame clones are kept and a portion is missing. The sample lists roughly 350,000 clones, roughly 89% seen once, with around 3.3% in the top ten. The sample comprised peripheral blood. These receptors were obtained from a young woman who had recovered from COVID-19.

In nucleotides, the CDR3 is TGTGCCAGCAGGCGGACAATTGCTGGAAACACCATATATTTT. Encoded protein: CASRRTIAGNTIYF. The rearrangement joins TRBV6-5 to TRBJ1-3; tentatively, D is TRBD1 (5 bases). The CDR3 has 14 amino acids. Trimming removed 6 bases at V and 2 bases at J, with 11 bases between. Per the germline V gene, CDR1 is MNHEY and CDR2 is SVGAGI.

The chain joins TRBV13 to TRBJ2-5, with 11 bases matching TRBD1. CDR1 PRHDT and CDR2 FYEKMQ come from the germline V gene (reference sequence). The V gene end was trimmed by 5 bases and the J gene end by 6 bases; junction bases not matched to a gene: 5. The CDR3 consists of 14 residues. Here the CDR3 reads CASSPGTGGKTQYF. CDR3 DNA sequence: TGTGCCAGCAGCCCAGGGACAGGGGGAAAGACCCAGTACTTC.

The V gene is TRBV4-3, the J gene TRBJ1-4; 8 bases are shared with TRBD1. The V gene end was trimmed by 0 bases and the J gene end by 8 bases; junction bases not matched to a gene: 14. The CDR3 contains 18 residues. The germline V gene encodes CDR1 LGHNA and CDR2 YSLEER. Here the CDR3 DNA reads TGCGCCAGCAGCCAAGAGGGACCACGGACAGGGAAAGGGGAAAAACTGTTTTTT. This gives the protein CASSQEGPRTGKGEKLFF.

The CDR3 DNA reads as TGTGCCAGCACCCCCGGACAGGGGTCCTACAATGAGCAGTTCTTC. Translated: CASTPGQGSYNEQFF. The chain recombines TRBV7-8 with TRBJ2-1; 9 bases match TRBD1. The germline V gene encodes CDR1 SGHVS and CDR2 FQNEAQ. The CDR3 covers 15 residues. Losses at the gene ends were 7 bases for V and 1 base for J; bases not matched to a gene: 5.

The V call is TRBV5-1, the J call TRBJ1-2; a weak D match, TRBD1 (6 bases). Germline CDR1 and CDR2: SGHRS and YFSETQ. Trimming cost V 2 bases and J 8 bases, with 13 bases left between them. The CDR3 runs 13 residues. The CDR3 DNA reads TGCGCCAGCAGCTTCGGGGGGCGGAGGGGCTACACCTTC. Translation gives CASSFGGRRGYTF. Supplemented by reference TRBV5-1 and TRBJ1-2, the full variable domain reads KAGVTQTPRYLIKTRGQQVTLSCSPISGHRSVSWYQQTPGQGLQFLFEYFSETQRNKGNFPGRFSGRQFSNSRSEMNVSTLELGDSALYLCASSFGGRRGYTFGSGTRLTVV.

The CDR3 sequence: CASSSTRGTSGDTDTQYF. CDR3 nucleotides: TGTGCCAGCAGCTCGACGAGGGGGACTAGCGGAGACACAGATACGCAGTATTTT. The chain has TRBV7-2 and TRBJ2-3, with 11 bases matching TRBD2. J gave up 2 bases and V 4 bases, and 11 bases lay outside the gene matches. This CDR3 region has 18 residues. From germline, CDR1 is SGHTA and CDR2 FQGNSA.

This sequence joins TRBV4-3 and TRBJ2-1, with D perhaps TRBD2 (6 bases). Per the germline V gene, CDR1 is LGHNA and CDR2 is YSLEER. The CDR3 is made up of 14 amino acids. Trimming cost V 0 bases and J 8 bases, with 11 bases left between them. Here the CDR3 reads CASSQEGGADEQFF. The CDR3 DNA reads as TGCGCCAGCAGCCAAGAAGGCGGGGCGGATGAGCAGTTCTTC.

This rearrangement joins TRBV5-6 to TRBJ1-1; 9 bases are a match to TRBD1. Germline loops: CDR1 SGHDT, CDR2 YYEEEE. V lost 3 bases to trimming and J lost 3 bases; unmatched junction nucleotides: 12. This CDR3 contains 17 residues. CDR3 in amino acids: CASSWGQGLSGDTEAFF. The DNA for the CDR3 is TGTGCCAGCAGCTGGGGACAGGGCCTAAGTGGGGACACTGAAGCTTTCTTT.

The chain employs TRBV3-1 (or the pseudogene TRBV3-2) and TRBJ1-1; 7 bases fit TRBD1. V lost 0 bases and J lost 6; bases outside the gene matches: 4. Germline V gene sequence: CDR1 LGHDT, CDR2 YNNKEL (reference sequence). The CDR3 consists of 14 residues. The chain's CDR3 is CASSQERQGAEAFF. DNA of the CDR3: TGTGCCAGCAGCCAAGAGCGGCAGGGGGCTGAAGCTTTCTTT.

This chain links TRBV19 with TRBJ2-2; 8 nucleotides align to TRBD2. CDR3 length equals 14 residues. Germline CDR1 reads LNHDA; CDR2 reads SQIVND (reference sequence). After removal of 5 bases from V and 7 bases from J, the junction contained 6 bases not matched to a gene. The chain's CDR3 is CASSARLAIGELFF. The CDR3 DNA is TGTGCCAGTAGTGCAAGACTAGCGATCGGGGAGCTGTTTTTT. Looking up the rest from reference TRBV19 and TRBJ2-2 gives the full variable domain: DGGITQSPKYLFRKEGQNVTLSCEQNLNHDAMYWYRQDPGQGLRLIYYSQIVNDFQKGDIAEGYSVSREKKESFPLTVTSAQKNPTAFYLCASSARLAIGELFFGEGSRLTVL.